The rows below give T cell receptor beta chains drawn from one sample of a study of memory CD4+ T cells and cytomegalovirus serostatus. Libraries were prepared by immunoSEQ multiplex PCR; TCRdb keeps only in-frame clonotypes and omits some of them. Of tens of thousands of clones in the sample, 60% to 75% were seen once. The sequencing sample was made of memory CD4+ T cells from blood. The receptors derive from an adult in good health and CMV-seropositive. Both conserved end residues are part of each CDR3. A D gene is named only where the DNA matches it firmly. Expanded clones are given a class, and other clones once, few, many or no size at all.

CDR3 DNA: TGTGCCAGCAGCTTTTTCTCAGATGCTAACTATGGCTACACCTTC
CDR3 protein: CASSFFSDANYGYTF
J gene: TRBJ1-2
D gene: -
clone size: -
V gene: TRBV11-2

CDR3 DNA: TGTGCCAGCAGCCCCCCCGCCGTCATGAACACTGAAGCTTTCTTT
CDR3 protein: CASSPPAVMNTEAFF
J gene: TRBJ1-1
D gene: -
clone size: -
V gene: TRBV11-2

CDR3 DNA: TGCAGTGCTAGAGTTAGCGATGAGCAGTTCTTC
CDR3 protein: CSARVSDEQFF
J gene: TRBJ2-1
D gene: -
clone size: once
V gene: TRBV20-1

CDR3 DNA: TGTGCCTGGAGTGTCTTAGCGGGAGTCAGCAATGAGCAGTTCTTC
CDR3 protein: CAWSVLAGVSNEQFF
J gene: TRBJ2-1
D gene: TRBD2
clone size: -
V gene: TRBV30

CDR3 DNA: TGCAGCGTTGTGAGCGGGAGTTTCACCGGGGAGCTGTTTTTT
CDR3 protein: CSVVSGSFTGELFF
J gene: TRBJ2-2
D gene: TRBD2
clone size: -
V gene: TRBV29-1

CDR3 DNA: TGTGCTACCGCAGGGGCGAACACCGGGGAGCTGTTTTTT
CDR3 protein: CATAGANTGELFF
J gene: TRBJ2-2
D gene: -
clone size: -
V gene: TRBV15

CDR3 DNA: TGTGCCAGCTCGACAGGGTTCGTAAACACCATATATTTT
CDR3 protein: CASSTGFVNTIYF
J gene: TRBJ1-3
D gene: TRBD1
clone size: once
V gene: TRBV18

CDR3 DNA: TGTGCCAGCCGACAATTACAGGGGCATGGCTACACCTTC
CDR3 protein: CASRQLQGHGYTF
J gene: TRBJ1-2
D gene: TRBD1
clone size: few
V gene: TRBV5-6

CDR3 DNA: TGTGCCAGCAGACCAGGCACGGACACCATATATTTT
CDR3 protein: CASRPGTDTIYF
J gene: TRBJ1-3
D gene: -
clone size: -
V gene: TRBV6-5

CDR3 DNA: TGCGCCAGCAGCCAGGACTTGGGGGGGACCCAGTACTTC
CDR3 protein: CASSQDLGGTQYF
J gene: TRBJ2-5
D gene: -
clone size: once
V gene: TRBV4-3

CDR3 DNA: TGTGCCAGCAGCCCGCAGGGGGCAGAGACCCAGTACTTC
CDR3 protein: CASSPQGAETQYF
J gene: TRBJ2-5
D gene: TRBD1
clone size: -
V gene: TRBV11-3

CDR3 DNA: TGTGCCAGCAGCTTCAGGGGAGTGGACAATGAGCAGTTCTTC
CDR3 protein: CASSFRGVDNEQFF
J gene: TRBJ2-1
D gene: -
clone size: -
V gene: TRBV14

CDR3 DNA: TGCAGCGTCACCGCTAGCGGGAGGGCCCGTAATGAGCAGTTCTTC
CDR3 protein: CSVTASGRARNEQFF
J gene: TRBJ2-1
D gene: TRBD2
clone size: -
V gene: TRBV29-1

CDR3 DNA: TGTGCCAGCAACCCCCCAGGAGGTTCCACAGATACGCAGTATTTT
CDR3 protein: CASNPPGGSTDTQYF
J gene: TRBJ2-3
D gene: -
clone size: -
V gene: TRBV5-4

CDR3 DNA: TGCAGCGTTGGAGGGGGGGGATTGAACACTGAAGCTTTCTTT
CDR3 protein: CSVGGGGLNTEAFF
J gene: TRBJ1-1
D gene: -
clone size: -
V gene: TRBV29-1

CDR3 DNA: TGTGCCAGCAGCCGGGACTCCTATGAGCAGTTCTTC
CDR3 protein: CASSRDSYEQFF
J gene: TRBJ2-1
D gene: -
clone size: -
V gene: TRBV11-3

CDR3 DNA: TGTGCCTGGAGTGTACGTAGTGGGGGGTTGAGCTCCTATAATTCACCCCTCCACTTT
CDR3 protein: CAWSVRSGGLSSYNSPLHF
J gene: TRBJ1-6
D gene: -
clone size: few
V gene: TRBV30

CDR3 DNA: TGTGCCAGCAGCTTAGTGGGATACTACGAGCAGTACTTC
CDR3 protein: CASSLVGYYEQYF
J gene: TRBJ2-7
D gene: -
clone size: -
V gene: TRBV7-2

CDR3 DNA: TGCAGCGTCGCTCCGGGACAGGGGCTCCTCTACGAGCAGTACTTC
CDR3 protein: CSVAPGQGLLYEQYF
J gene: TRBJ2-7
D gene: TRBD1
clone size: few
V gene: TRBV29-1

CDR3 DNA: TGCAGCGTCCCCCGGGGAGTTAGCACAGATACGCAGTATTTT
CDR3 protein: CSVPRGVSTDTQYF
J gene: TRBJ2-3
D gene: -
clone size: -
V gene: TRBV29-1

CDR3 DNA: TGTGCCAGCAGCCGGCTGAGGGGTAGCACAGATACGCAGTATTTT
CDR3 protein: CASSRLRGSTDTQYF
J gene: TRBJ2-3
D gene: -
clone size: -
V gene: TRBV7-2

CDR3 DNA: TGTGCCGCAGTGGGGACACTTAACTATGGCTACACCTTC
CDR3 protein: CAAVGTLNYGYTF
J gene: TRBJ1-2
D gene: -
clone size: -
V gene: TRBV28

CDR3 DNA: TGCGCCAGCAGCCTAGACTCTATCATCGCTTTCTTT
CDR3 protein: CASSLDSIIAFF
J gene: TRBJ1-1
D gene: -
clone size: -
V gene: TRBV4-1

CDR3 DNA: TGTGCCAGCAGCCCCCTCGGGACTGAAGCTTTCTTT
CDR3 protein: CASSPLGTEAFF
J gene: TRBJ1-1
D gene: -
clone size: few
V gene: TRBV7-2

CDR3 DNA: TGCAGCGTTAGAGACCAGACTGATGGCTACACCTTC
CDR3 protein: CSVRDQTDGYTF
J gene: TRBJ1-2
D gene: -
clone size: -
V gene: TRBV29-1

CDR3 DNA: TGTGCCAGCAGTTTTGCGGGAGGGATAACGGGTGAGCAGTTCTTC
CDR3 protein: CASSFAGGITGEQFF
J gene: TRBJ2-1
D gene: TRBD2
clone size: -
V gene: TRBV6-5

CDR3 DNA: TGTGCCAGCAGCTTAGGTGTAGAACTGGAAGAGACCCAGTACTTC
CDR3 protein: CASSLGVELEETQYF
J gene: TRBJ2-5
D gene: -
clone size: -
V gene: TRBV11-3

CDR3 DNA: TGTGCCATCAGTGTTAACACAGGGGGCTATGGCTACACCTTC
CDR3 protein: CAISVNTGGYGYTF
J gene: TRBJ1-2
D gene: TRBD1
clone size: medium-sized
V gene: TRBV10-3

CDR3 DNA: TGTGCCAGCAGTGCTCGCACAGGGTTCTCTAACACCGGGGAGCTGTTTTTT
CDR3 protein: CASSARTGFSNTGELFF
J gene: TRBJ2-2
D gene: -
clone size: -
V gene: TRBV25-1

CDR3 DNA: TGCGCCAGCAGCCAAGCGCCTAGCGGGCCCCGGGGGTTCTTC
CDR3 protein: CASSQAPSGPRGFF
J gene: TRBJ2-1
D gene: TRBD2
clone size: -
V gene: TRBV4-3

CDR3 DNA: TGTGCCAGCAGCCAACAGGGGGCTACAGATACGCAGTATTTT
CDR3 protein: CASSQQGATDTQYF
J gene: TRBJ2-3
D gene: TRBD1
clone size: -
V gene: TRBV5-6

CDR3 DNA: TGTGCCAGCAGCTTAGTACCCAATTTTGGAGAGCAGTTCTTC
CDR3 protein: CASSLVPNFGEQFF
J gene: TRBJ2-1
D gene: -
clone size: -
V gene: TRBV11-2

CDR3 DNA: TGTGCCAGCAGTGAGGACCGAACCAACTATGGCTACACCTTC
CDR3 protein: CASSEDRTNYGYTF
J gene: TRBJ1-2
D gene: -
clone size: -
V gene: TRBV2

CDR3 DNA: TGTGCCAGCAGCTTGGAGCCAGATACGCAGTATTTT
CDR3 protein: CASSLEPDTQYF
J gene: TRBJ2-3
D gene: -
clone size: once
V gene: TRBV5-6

CDR3 DNA: TGTGCCAGCAGCCCCGAGTTTGGGGGGGGCACTGAAGCTTTCTTT
CDR3 protein: CASSPEFGGGTEAFF
J gene: TRBJ1-1
D gene: -
clone size: -
V gene: TRBV16

CDR3 DNA: TGTGCCTGGTTTGAAACTAGCGGGAGTATGGATGAGCAGTTCTTC
CDR3 protein: CAWFETSGSMDEQFF
J gene: TRBJ2-1
D gene: TRBD2
clone size: -
V gene: TRBV30

CDR3 DNA: TGCGCCAGCAGCCAGGATAGGGGGGGGAAAGCTTTCTTT
CDR3 protein: CASSQDRGGKAFF
J gene: TRBJ1-1
D gene: -
clone size: -
V gene: TRBV4-3

CDR3 DNA: TGTGCCACCGTGGGACAGGGGTTCGCTGAAGCTTTCTTT
CDR3 protein: CATVGQGFAEAFF
J gene: TRBJ1-1
D gene: TRBD1
clone size: once
V gene: TRBV19

CDR3 DNA: TGTGCCAGCCCCGAAGAGACCCAGTACTTC
CDR3 protein: CASPEETQYF
J gene: TRBJ2-5
D gene: -
clone size: few
V gene: TRBV21-1

CDR3 DNA: TGTGCCAGCAGCTTGGGGACAGGGGGCGGAAACAATCAGCCCCAGCATTTT
CDR3 protein: CASSLGTGGGNNQPQHF
J gene: TRBJ1-5
D gene: TRBD1
clone size: -
V gene: TRBV5-6

CDR3 DNA: TGTGCCAGCAGTGATAGTGCAACTAATGAAAAACTGTTTTTT
CDR3 protein: CASSDSATNEKLFF
J gene: TRBJ1-4
D gene: -
clone size: -
V gene: TRBV25-1

CDR3 DNA: TGTGCCAGCAGCTTGGCCTGGGGGGAAGATGGCTACACCTTC
CDR3 protein: CASSLAWGEDGYTF
J gene: TRBJ1-2
D gene: -
clone size: -
V gene: TRBV5-4

CDR3 DNA: TGCGCCAGCAGCTTGGTGGGACTAGCGGGCCTCGGCACCGGGGAGCTGTTTTTT
CDR3 protein: CASSLVGLAGLGTGELFF
J gene: TRBJ2-2
D gene: TRBD2
clone size: -
V gene: TRBV5-1

CDR3 DNA: TGTGCCTGGGGCACCGGGACAGGGACTCGAAAACTGTTTTTT
CDR3 protein: CAWGTGTGTRKLFF
J gene: TRBJ1-4
D gene: TRBD1
clone size: once
V gene: TRBV30

CDR3 DNA: TGTGCCAGCAGCTTTGGAGCGTCGACCCTTAATGAGCAGTTCTTC
CDR3 protein: CASSFGASTLNEQFF
J gene: TRBJ2-1
D gene: -
clone size: -
V gene: TRBV7-9

CDR3 DNA: TGTGCCAGCAGTCCTTCTATGAACACTGAAGCTTTCTTT
CDR3 protein: CASSPSMNTEAFF
J gene: TRBJ1-1
D gene: -
clone size: few
V gene: TRBV14

CDR3 DNA: TGTGCCAGCTCACCAAACAGGGGGCCTGGAAACACCATATATTTT
CDR3 protein: CASSPNRGPGNTIYF
J gene: TRBJ1-3
D gene: TRBD1
clone size: -
V gene: TRBV18

CDR3 DNA: TGCGCCAGCAGCTTGGCCCCCGGGACAGGGGCCGCCTACGAGCAGTACTTC
CDR3 protein: CASSLAPGTGAAYEQYF
J gene: TRBJ2-7
D gene: TRBD1
clone size: -
V gene: TRBV5-1

CDR3 DNA: TGCAGCGTTGCTCGGGACTACGAGCAGTACTTC
CDR3 protein: CSVARDYEQYF
J gene: TRBJ2-7
D gene: -
clone size: -
V gene: TRBV29-1

CDR3 DNA: TGTGCCAGCAGCGAACCAAGGGGAGCTAATTATGGCTACACCTTC
CDR3 protein: CASSEPRGANYGYTF
J gene: TRBJ1-2
D gene: -
clone size: -
V gene: TRBV5-4